This entry lists 27 T cell receptor beta chains sequenced from one sample in a study of T cell responses to AZD1222 COVID-19 vaccine. Assay: immunoSEQ multiplex PCR; the TCRdb copy retains only in-frame clones and omits some. The sample lists 140,000 or so clones, approximately 92% occurring once. Sequencing was performed on peripheral blood, taken on day 0 of AZD1222 vaccination. The source of these receptors is an adult in good health.

CDR3 nucleotide sequence: TGCGCCAGCAGCCTCGGTCGGGACAGCGGTTTGCCCCAGCATTTT. This encodes CASSLGRDSGLPQHF. V gene TRBV4-1 combines with J gene TRBJ1-5; 7 bases fit TRBD1. Germline lookup yields CDR1 MGHRA and CDR2 YSYEKL. V lost 4 bases, J lost 9 bases, and 12 bases stayed unmatched. CDR3 size: 15 residues.

The V gene is TRBV20-1, the J gene TRBJ2-7, with D possibly TRBD2 on 5 matching bases. Trimming cost V 6 bases and J 4 bases, with 10 bases left between them. The CDR3 totals 11 residues. Germline V gene sequence: CDR1 DFQATT, CDR2 SNEGSKA (reference sequence). CDR3 region: CSAERGYEQYF. The CDR3 region has the DNA TGCAGTGCGGAGAGAGGGTACGAGCAGTACTTC.

The rearrangement joins TRBV7-2 to TRBJ1-5, with 8 positions matching TRBD1. Germline V gene data show CDR1 as SGHTA and CDR2 as FQGNSA. This CDR3 has 17 amino acids. V shed 1 base and J 8 bases; nucleotides not matched to a gene: 13. CDR3 DNA sequence: TGTGCCAGCAGCTTAGACAGGGGGGTTTTAGGGTTCGAGCCCCAGCATTTT. Its translation is CASSLDRGVLGFEPQHF.

This clone appeared a few times. This chain joins TRBV18 and TRBJ2-7; perhaps TRBD1 as D (6 bases). V dropped 5 bases and J dropped 2 bases, with 10 bases sitting between them. Germline loops: CDR1 KGHSH, CDR2 LQKENI. The CDR3 spans 13 residues. The CDR3 sequence: CASSTGTTYEQYF. The CDR3 DNA sequence: TGTGCCAGCTCAACCGGGACAACCTACGAGCAGTACTTC. The entire variable domain, with the rest obtained from reference TRBV18 and TRBJ2-7, is as follows: NAGVMQNPRHLVRRRGQEARLRCSPMKGHSHVYWYRQLPEEGLKFMVYLQKENIIDESGMPKERFSAEFPKEGPSILRIQQVVRGDSAAYFCASSTGTTYEQYFGPGTRLTVT.

This clone has a single count. This chain uses TRBV28 with TRBJ2-4; D possibly matches TRBD1 or TRBD2 (5 bases each). The V end lost 6 bases, the J end lost 3 bases, and 15 bases lay between the germline ends. From germline, CDR1 is MDHEN and CDR2 SYDVKM. CDR3 length equals 15 residues. CDR3 nucleotides: TGTGCCAGCAGCCCGGGGCGGGTGGACAAAAACATTCAGTACTTC. Translated: CASSPGRVDKNIQYF.

The chain joins TRBV19 to TRBJ1-5; 9 nucleotides agree with TRBD1. With V trimmed by 4 bases and J by 0 bases, 7 bases remained unmatched. The CDR3 runs 17 residues. Germline V gene data show CDR1 as LNHDA and CDR2 as SQIVND (reference sequence). CDR3 sequence reads: CASSTGTGSYSNQPQHF. Here the CDR3 DNA reads TGTGCCAGTAGTACCGGGACAGGGTCCTATAGCAATCAGCCCCAGCATTTT.

This chain connects TRBV21-1 to TRBJ2-6; the table's D gene call, TRBD1, was not cross checked with the DNA. TRBV21-1 is a pseudogene. CDR3 size: 20 residues. This chain's CDR3 is CASSRWGKWTDSFGANVLTF. CDR3 nucleotides: TGTGCCAGCAGCAGGTGGGGGAAATGGACAGACAGCTTTGGGGCCAACGTCCTGACTTTC.

This chain links TRBV5-1 with TRBJ2-7; tentatively, D is TRBD2 (6 bases). Trimming left V 0 bases short and J 3 bases short, with 10 bases between. The germline CDR1 and CDR2 sequences are SGHRS and YFSETQ. The CDR3 contains 14 residues. CDR3 amino acids: CASSLAGVGYEQYF. CDR3 bases: TGCGCCAGCAGCTTGGCGGGAGTAGGCTACGAGCAGTACTTC.

This clone was recorded only once. V gene TRBV7-9 combines with J gene TRBJ1-4, with D hard to call. CDR1 is SEHNR, CDR2 FQNEAQ, per germline (reference sequence). V lost 1 base and J 10 bases, leaving 10 bases between the germline ends. CDR3 length: 13 residues. As DNA, the CDR3 is TGTGCCAGCAGCTTAGATGGGGTTGGAAAACTGTTTTTT. Its protein is CASSLDGVGKLFF.

The chain couples TRBV7-8 to TRBJ2-7; no reliable D call. The CDR3 sequence is 11 residues long. V was clipped by 7 bases and J by 2 bases, with 6 bases between them. The germline CDR1 and CDR2 sequences are SGHVS and FQNEAQ. CDR3 nucleotides: TGTGCCAGCACCCGGGCCTACGAGCAGTACTTC. Its translation: CASTRAYEQYF.

The chain is built from TRBV12-5 and TRBJ1-4; a possible D gene is TRBD1 (5 bases). The germline V gene has CDR1 LGHNT and CDR2 FRNRAP. The CDR3 consists of 15 residues. V lost 4 bases to trimming and J lost 0 bases, with 9 bases between them. CDR3 in DNA: TGTGCTAGTGGTTATCCGGGGGCAACTAATGAAAAACTGTTTTTT. It codes for CASGYPGATNEKLFF.

This chain joins TRBV20-1 and TRBJ1-2, with D possibly TRBD1 on 5 matching bases. V lost 6 bases to trimming and J lost 8 bases, with 13 bases between them. This CDR3 has 11 amino acids. Germline assignment: CDR1 DFQATT and CDR2 SNEGSKA (reference sequence). The CDR3 reads CSAKSGQGYTF. The CDR3 coding sequence is TGCAGTGCGAAATCAGGGCAAGGCTACACCTTC.

V gene TRBV15 combines with J gene TRBJ1-2, with 7 bases aligning to TRBD1. The CDR3 is 15 residues long. V trimming: 0 bases; J trimming: 2 bases; junction bases outside the gene matches: 3. Germline lookup yields CDR1 LNHNV and CDR2 YYDKDF (reference sequence). CDR3 residues: CATSREGQWNYGYTF. CDR3 coding DNA: TGTGCCACCAGCAGAGAGGGACAGTGGAACTATGGCTACACCTTC.

The chain joins TRBV4-2 to TRBJ1-5, with 9 bases aligning to TRBD1. J lost 6 bases, V lost 2 bases, and 8 bases had no gene match. CDR1 and CDR2 from the germline V gene are LGHNA and YNFKEQ. This CDR3 contains 16 residues. CDR3 loop: CASSQNIRTGAQPQHF. DNA for the CDR3: TGTGCCAGCAGCCAAAATATTAGGACAGGGGCTCAGCCCCAGCATTTT.

The rearrangement uses TRBV7-9 and TRBJ1-4, with D tentatively TRBD1 (6 bases). The germline V gene encodes CDR1 SEHNR and CDR2 FQNEAQ (reference sequence). Between the trimmed V and J ends, which lost 1 base and 8 bases, there was a span of 11 bases. This CDR3 region has 14 residues. The CDR3 bases are TGTGCCAGCAGCTTAGACAGGGTTGGCGAAAAACTGTTTTTT. This encodes CASSLDRVGEKLFF.

The V and J genes are TRBV2 and TRBJ1-6; D gene uncertain. Trimming pared 5 bases from V and 7 bases from J, leaving 12 bases between. Germline CDR1 SNHLY, CDR2 FYNNEI. This CDR3 spans 14 amino acids. The CDR3 DNA is TGTGCCAGCAGTCCCGGGTCTCTAAATTCACCCCTCCACTTT. Protein: CASSPGSLNSPLHF.

The rearrangement uses TRBV27 and TRBJ2-5; D uncertain. Between the trimmed V and J ends, which lost 3 bases and 2 bases, there was a span of 7 bases. Germline CDR1 and CDR2: MNHEY and SMNVEV (reference sequence). The CDR3 is 13 residues long. The DNA of the CDR3 is TGTGCCAGCAGTTTCTCCAGACAAGAGACCCAGTACTTC. It encodes CASSFSRQETQYF.

The chain links TRBV5-1 to TRBJ1-1; D is uncertain. V was trimmed by 0 bases and J by 0 bases, leaving 12 bases between them. The CDR3 sequence is 16 residues long. In germline, CDR1 is SGHRS, CDR2 YFSETQ. The CDR3 loop reads CASSLGRTILNTEAFF. In nucleotides, the CDR3 is TGCGCCAGCAGCTTGGGACGGACGATATTGAACACTGAAGCTTTCTTT.

This clone has just a few counts. The rearrangement uses TRBV18 and TRBJ2-2; D unclear. The germline CDR1 and CDR2 sequences are KGHSH and LQKENI. This CDR3 region has 14 residues. Trimming left V 6 bases short and J 2 bases short, with 10 bases between. CDR3 sequence: CASSRGGNTGELFF. The CDR3 DNA reads TGTGCCAGCTCCCGAGGTGGTAACACCGGGGAGCTGTTTTTT.

This sequence joins TRBV28 and TRBJ1-4, with D tentatively TRBD1 (5 bases). The germline gives CDR1 MDHEN, CDR2 SYDVKM. This CDR3 has 14 amino acids. The V end lost 2 bases, the J end lost 2 bases, and 6 bases lay between the germline ends. CDR3 nucleotides: TGTGCCAGCAGTTTAGGGGGGACTAATGAAAAACTGTTTTTT. It encodes CASSLGGTNEKLFF.

Remarks on this clone: The same CDR3 also results from other DNA sequences found in this sample. The rearrangement joins TRBV30 to TRBJ1-2; D unclear. The V and J ends lost 0 bases and 5 bases respectively, with 4 bases between them. Germline CDR1 is GTSNPN and CDR2 is SVGIG (reference sequence). The CDR3 spans 11 residues. The CDR3 sequence: CAWSVGYGYTF. The CDR3 region has the DNA TGTGCCTGGAGTGTGGGGTATGGCTACACCTTC.

The rearrangement joins TRBV7-2 to TRBJ1-5, with D unresolved. CDR1 and CDR2 from the germline V gene are SGHTA and FQGNSA. Trimming stripped 1 base from V and 3 bases from J, with 7 bases between. This CDR3 comprises 14 residues. The CDR3 DNA is TGTGCCAGCAGCTTAGAGGCGTTCAATCAGCCCCAGCATTTT. The encoded protein is CASSLEAFNQPQHF.

This rearrangement joins TRBV19 to TRBJ1-5, with TRBD1 matching 7 bases. The CDR3 runs to 14 residues. CDR1 is LNHDA, CDR2 SQIVND, per germline (reference sequence). V shed 3 bases, J shed 6 bases, and the junction held 5 bases outside the gene matches. CDR3 loop: CASSILGGGQPQHF. The CDR3 coding sequence is TGTGCCAGTAGTATTTTAGGGGGCGGTCAGCCCCAGCATTTT.

The chain is built from TRBV5-1 and TRBJ2-7; either TRBD1 or TRBD2 may fit D (5 bases each). Germline CDR1 and CDR2: SGHRS and YFSETQ. The CDR3 totals 15 residues. V lost 4 bases, J lost 2 bases, and 16 bases lay in between. CDR3 sequence: CASSRDWVGAYEQYF. DNA for the CDR3: TGCGCCAGCAGCCGGGATTGGGTGGGGGCCTACGAGCAGTACTTC.

This rearrangement joins TRBV5-1 to TRBJ2-1; perhaps TRBD2 as D (7 bases). Deletions cut 2 bases from V and 9 bases from J, with 18 bases between. The CDR3 length is 15 residues. Germline V CDR1 and CDR2: SGHRS, YFSETQ. The DNA for the CDR3 is TGCGCCAGCAGCTTCTTCGGGGGGCCGGGGGGTGAGCAGTTCTTC. Translating gives CASSFFGGPGGEQFF. The full variable domain, in which reference TRBV5-1 and TRBJ2-1 provide the parts outside the CDR3, is KAGVTQTPRYLIKTRGQQVTLSCSPISGHRSVSWYQQTPGQGLQFLFEYFSETQRNKGNFPGRFSGRQFSNSRSEMNVSTLELGDSALYLCASSFFGGPGGEQFFGPGTRLTVL.

The V call is TRBV9, the J call TRBJ2-2; D not resolved. Trimming removed 0 bases at V and 4 bases at J, with 7 bases between. The germline V gene has CDR1 SGDLS and CDR2 YYNGEE. The CDR3 spans 14 residues. CDR3 DNA: TGTGCCAGCAGCGTAGGACATCTCACCGGGGAGCTGTTTTTT. Residues: CASSVGHLTGELFF.

The rearrangement joins TRBV5-1 to TRBJ2-5, with a tentative D call TRBD2 (6 bases). V gave up 0 bases and J gave up 3 bases, with 9 bases separating them. CDR1 is SGHRS, CDR2 YFSETQ, per germline. The CDR3 sequence is 14 residues long. The CDR3 loop reads CASSLAGGEETQYF. For the CDR3, the DNA is TGCGCCAGCAGCTTGGCCGGAGGGGAAGAGACCCAGTACTTC.